The 27 T cell receptor beta chains below all came from one sample that was sequenced in a study of T cell responses to AZD1222 COVID-19 vaccine. Here immunoSEQ multiplex PCR was the method, and the copy in TCRdb shows in-frame clones only, minus some. The sample lists about 150,000 clones; about 94% were seen once. This material consisted of peripheral blood, taken on day 0 of AZD1222 vaccination. These receptors originate from an adult in good health.

This chain connects TRBV28 to TRBJ1-5, with D possibly being TRBD1 (6 bases). V lost 4 bases and J lost 7, with 14 bases in between. Germline assignment: CDR1 MDHEN and CDR2 SYDVKM. The CDR3 consists of 14 residues. CDR3 nucleotides: TGTGCCAGCAGTTGGGACCTGGGACACCAGCCCCAGCATTTT. Its translation: CASSWDLGHQPQHF.

The chain is built from TRBV2 and TRBJ1-5; D gene unclear. This CDR3 region has 13 residues. CDR1 is SNHLY, CDR2 FYNNEI, per germline. V lost 2 bases and J lost 3, with 5 bases in between. The CDR3 protein is CASSERNNQPQHF. CDR3 in DNA: TGTGCCAGCAGTGAACGGAACAATCAGCCCCAGCATTTT.

CDR3 bases: TGTGCCTGGAGTGTACTAGTGGTGGGCGAGCAGTACTTC. It translates to CAWSVLVVGEQYF. The J gene is TRBJ2-7, the V gene TRBV30; D perhaps matches TRBD2 (5 bases). Germline V gene data show CDR1 as GTSNPN and CDR2 as SVGIG (reference sequence). This CDR3 is 13 amino acids long. Trimming took 0 bases from V and 6 from J, leaving 12 bases between them.

The V gene is TRBV25-1, the J gene TRBJ2-5; D is uncertain. CDR1 is MGHDK and CDR2 is SYGVNS in the germline V gene. V was cut by 4 bases and J by 5 bases, with 14 bases left in between. The CDR3 length is 14 residues. The DNA of the CDR3 is TGTGCCAGCAGTGGCCTTCTGGGCCCGGAGACCCAGTACTTC. Its protein is CASSGLLGPETQYF.

The chain has TRBV4-1 and TRBJ2-1; 8 bases fit TRBD2. Trimming at V came to 1 base and at J to 7 bases, leaving 12 bases not matched to a gene. CDR1 MGHRA and CDR2 YSYEKL come from the germline V gene. This CDR3 region has 17 residues. The CDR3 is CASSQGVAGHLRNEQFF. As DNA, the CDR3 is TGCGCCAGCAGCCAAGGTGTAGCGGGACATTTAAGGAATGAGCAGTTCTTC.

The chain combines TRBV7-3 with TRBJ2-3; no firm D call. Germline loops: CDR1 SGHTA, CDR2 FQGTGA. CDR3 length: 13 amino acids. The V end was cut by 5 bases, the J end by 5 bases, with 11 bases between. In nucleotides, the CDR3 is TGTGCCAGCAGCCTAGAATACAGAGATACGCAGTATTTT. This codes for CASSLEYRDTQYF.

The chain couples TRBV9 to TRBJ2-7, with no clear D. Trimming cost V 0 bases and J 6 bases, with 13 bases left between them. Per the germline V gene, CDR1 is SGDLS and CDR2 is YYNGEE. The CDR3 sequence is 14 residues long. CDR3 region: CASSVGIARVEQYF. Here the CDR3 DNA reads TGTGCCAGCAGCGTAGGTATAGCACGAGTCGAGCAGTACTTC.

The chain recombines TRBV12-1 with TRBJ2-3; the table's D call, TRBD2, has no DNA check behind it. TRBV12-1 is described as a pseudogene. CDR3 length: 15 residues. The CDR3 reads CASSRTSGSTDTQYF. In DNA form, the CDR3 reads TGTGCCAGCAGCCGGACTAGCGGGAGCACAGATACGCAGTATTTT.

The V gene is TRBV4-1, the J gene TRBJ2-5; 9 positions match TRBD1. This CDR3 region has 15 residues. Germline values: CDR1 MGHRA, CDR2 YSYEKL. J lost 4 bases, V lost 4 bases, and 7 bases had no gene match. CDR3 sequence reads: CASSRTGVSVETQYF. CDR3 bases: TGCGCCAGCAGCCGGACAGGGGTGTCGGTAGAGACCCAGTACTTC.

This rearrangement joins TRBV27 to TRBJ2-7; 12 nucleotides align to TRBD2. This CDR3 is 15 amino acids long. The J segment lost 4 bases and the V segment lost 4 bases, leaving 5 bases of the junction unmatched. Germline-derived CDR1 and CDR2 are MNHEY and SMNVEV (reference sequence). In nucleotides, the CDR3 is TGTGCCAGCAGTTCGCTAGCGGGAGGGTTTTACGAGCAGTACTTC. It codes for CASSSLAGGFYEQYF.

This chain joins TRBV14 and TRBJ2-1; D unclear. CDR3 size: 11 residues. V was trimmed by 3 bases and J by 9 bases, leaving 6 bases between them. Per the germline V gene, CDR1 is SGHDN and CDR2 is FVKESK. Written as DNA, the CDR3 is TGTGCCAGCAGCCAGAATAGTGAGCAGTTCTTC. It codes for CASSQNSEQFF.

This chain connects TRBV18 to TRBJ2-7; D possibly corresponds to TRBD2 (5 bases). Germline CDR1 and CDR2: KGHSH and LQKENI. The CDR3 covers 14 residues. Deletions cut 5 bases from V and 5 bases from J, with 16 bases between. The CDR3 coding sequence is TGTGCCAGCTCAGGTACTAGTGACGGTGACGAGCAGTACTTC. Translated: CASSGTSDGDEQYF. The whole variable domain, filled in from reference TRBV18 and TRBJ2-7, reads NAGVMQNPRHLVRRRGQEARLRCSPMKGHSHVYWYRQLPEEGLKFMVYLQKENIIDESGMPKERFSAEFPKEGPSILRIQQVVRGDSAAYFCASSGTSDGDEQYFGPGTRLTVT.

This chain joins TRBV5-5 and TRBJ1-2; D is uncertain. V dropped 0 bases and J dropped 5 bases, with 11 bases sitting between them. The CDR3 has 14 residues. Germline V gene data show CDR1 as SGHKS and CDR2 as YYEKEE (reference sequence). The CDR3 sequence: CASSLGQLAYGYTF. CDR3 coding DNA: TGTGCCAGCAGCTTGGGGCAGTTAGCGTATGGCTACACCTTC.

The chain has TRBV10-2 and TRBJ2-7, with a tentative D call TRBD1 (5 bases). The CDR3 consists of 14 residues. From germline, CDR1 is WSHSY and CDR2 SAAADI. The V gene lost 3 bases and the J gene lost 3 bases, with 12 bases spanning the gap. The CDR3 protein is CASSEYRSIYEQYF. CDR3 bases: TGCGCCAGCAGTGAATACAGGTCCATCTACGAGCAGTACTTC.

This chain connects TRBV6-5 to TRBJ2-7; tentatively, D is TRBD1 (6 bases). With 0 bases removed from V and 3 bases from J, the gap between germline ends came to 9 bases. In germline, CDR1 is MNHEY, CDR2 SVGAGI. The CDR3 extends over 14 amino acids. This CDR3 is CASSYSPDSYEQYF. CDR3 nucleotide sequence: TGTGCCAGCAGTTACTCCCCGGACAGCTACGAGCAGTACTTC.

The chain uses TRBV2 and TRBJ1-4, with D unclear. V lost 5 bases and J lost 8, with 12 bases in between. This CDR3 is built from 13 residues. From germline, CDR1 is SNHLY and CDR2 FYNNEI. The CDR3 sequence: CASSTPATEKLFF. As DNA, the CDR3 is TGTGCCAGCAGTACCCCTGCTACGGAAAAACTGTTTTTT.

The chain has TRBV5-1 and TRBJ2-7; perhaps TRBD1 as D (6 bases). V gave up 1 base and J gave up 2 bases, with 7 bases separating them. The CDR3 has 13 residues. Germline lookup yields CDR1 SGHRS and CDR2 YFSETQ. CDR3 loop: CASSLSGAYEQYF. The CDR3 DNA follows: TGCGCCAGCAGCTTGTCAGGGGCCTACGAGCAGTACTTC.

V gene TRBV19 combines with J gene TRBJ1-1, with D possibly matching TRBD1 (5 bases). Germline CDR1 reads LNHDA; CDR2 reads SQIVND (reference sequence). The CDR3 totals 14 residues. V gave up 3 bases and J gave up 4 bases, with 12 bases separating them. In DNA, the CDR3 is TGTGCCAGTAGTATTCAGGGATGGAGCACTGAAGCTTTCTTT. It is translated as CASSIQGWSTEAFF. Full variable domain (outside the CDR3, taken from reference TRBV19 and TRBJ1-1): DGGITQSPKYLFRKEGQNVTLSCEQNLNHDAMYWYRQDPGQGLRLIYYSQIVNDFQKGDIAEGYSVSREKKESFPLTVTSAQKNPTAFYLCASSIQGWSTEAFFGQGTRLTVV.

V is TRBV7-9 and J is TRBJ1-6; 9 bases line up with TRBD1. Germline values: CDR1 SEHNR, CDR2 FQNEAQ (reference sequence). The CDR3 is made up of 15 amino acids. V gave up 7 bases and J gave up 5 bases; unmatched junction bases: 6. CDR3 nucleotide sequence: TGTGCCAGCAACCTACAGGGGGCCGATAATTCACCCCTCCACTTT. It is translated as CASNLQGADNSPLHF.

V gene TRBV19 combines with J gene TRBJ2-7; D is ambiguous. The V gene lost 5 bases and the J gene lost 0 bases, with 14 bases spanning the gap. Germline V gives CDR1 LNHDA, CDR2 SQIVND (reference sequence). This CDR3 has 15 amino acids. CDR3 nucleotide sequence: TGTGCCAGTAGTCCCTCCTACCAGGCCTCCTACGAGCAGTACTTC. Protein product: CASSPSYQASYEQYF.

The chain recombines TRBV2 with TRBJ1-1; D remains ambiguous. The CDR3 is made up of 14 amino acids. Trimming shortened V by 4 bases and J by 5 bases, and 14 bases separated the two germline ends. The germline V gene has CDR1 SNHLY and CDR2 FYNNEI. CDR3 DNA sequence: TGTGCCAGCAGTGTCTTAAGTTCCCGGACTGAAGCTTTCTTT. Protein: CASSVLSSRTEAFF.

The chain has TRBV24-1 and TRBJ2-5, with TRBD2 matching 8 bases. The CDR3 spans 15 residues. Germline CDR1 reads KGHDR; CDR2 reads SFDVKD. Trimming took 3 bases from V and 5 from J; bases not matched to a gene: 7. The CDR3 sequence is CATSDPRGGWETQYF. The CDR3 DNA reads as TGTGCCACCAGTGATCCCCGGGGGGGCTGGGAGACCCAGTACTTC.

J is TRBJ2-7 and V is TRBV7-9, with D perhaps matching TRBD2 (5 bases). The CDR3 runs 14 residues. V was clipped by 1 base and J by 0 bases, with 7 bases between them. Looked up from germline, CDR1 is SEHNR and CDR2 is FQNEAQ (reference sequence). The CDR3 DNA reads as TGTGCCAGCAGCTTAGTCGGACTCTCCTACGAGCAGTACTTC. It codes for CASSLVGLSYEQYF.

This clone occurred a few times. The genes are TRBV5-6 and TRBJ1-4; maybe TRBD1 (5 bases). Between the trimmed V and J ends, which lost 4 bases and 6 bases, there was a span of 16 bases. The CDR3 consists of 15 residues. Germline CDR1 and CDR2: SGHDT and YYEEEE. CDR3 sequence (DNA): TGTGCCAGCAGCACGGGGGTGAGAGGGGATGAAAAACTGTTTTTT. It yields the protein CASSTGVRGDEKLFF.

This clone is medium-sized (0.01 to 0.1%) in the sample. This chain uses TRBV6-2 or TRBV6-3 with TRBJ1-5, with D tentatively TRBD1 (5 bases). V was cut by 9 bases and J by 3 bases, with 15 bases left in between. Germline CDR1 and CDR2: MNHEY and SVGEGT. This CDR3 region has 14 residues. In DNA form, the CDR3 reads TGTGCCAGTAGTATTTGGGGACTCAATCAGCCCCAGCATTTT. Its translation: CASSIWGLNQPQHF.

The V gene is TRBV19, the J gene TRBJ1-2; D unclear. From germline, CDR1 is LNHDA and CDR2 SQIVND (reference sequence). This CDR3 is 14 amino acids long. V shed 4 bases and J shed 7 bases, with 16 bases lying between them. CDR3 sequence reads: CASSNGPFAGGYTF. In DNA, the CDR3 is TGTGCCAGTAGTAACGGACCTTTTGCGGGTGGCTACACCTTC.

This chain joins TRBV6-5 and TRBJ2-2; D may be TRBD2 (5 bases). V lost 6 bases, J lost 4 bases, and 15 bases lay in between. The CDR3 sequence is 15 residues long. The germline CDR1 and CDR2 sequences are MNHEY and SVGAGI. The CDR3 DNA reads as TGTGCCAGCAGCCGGGTCGTGGGGAGCACCGGGGAGCTGTTTTTT. Translating gives CASSRVVGSTGELFF.